A selection of T cell receptor beta chains follows, all from one sample in a study of blood T cells in healthy people across ages. One entry per CDR3 protein results from TCRdb running MiXCR on the 5' RACE reads. This sample yields some 760,000 distinct CDR3 sequences, of which around 25% are seen a single time; more than 8.5% belongs to the top ten. These data were likewise used in another study, on T cells of mothers and their children.

The source material was blood. The receptors originated from a boy aged 10-17 years in good health. Each CDR3 is given without its conserved first and last residue. The D gene is left open where the match is weak.

d_call v_call cdr3_aa
TRBD2 TRBV9 ASSARLASSTDTQY
TRBD2 TRBV7-6 ASSIAGTSGRETQY
TRBD2 TRBV28 ASSPPGLLSYEQY
- TRBV27 ASSLNRRTDTQY
TRBD2 TRBV6-5 ASSRGRGGTSDTQY
- TRBV11-2 ASSLDVGPATDTQY
- TRBV29-1 SVVRPGTDTQY
- TRBV15 ATSLHYTEAF
- TRBV20-1 SARDFRDNYLAKNIQY
TRBD1 TRBV7-9 ASSPKDRVIGEQY
TRBD1 TRBV11-2 ASSRRSSTSGQWDGKLF
- TRBV11-2 ASSPPPLSPRTHGYT
- TRBV25-1 ASSEWRDLGRDETQY
- TRBV11-2 ASSYIDRIDEQY
TRBD2 TRBV19 ASSIAGRDATQY
TRBD2 TRBV29-1 SSLAGVYQETQY
- TRBV27 ASKRLPVNEQY
- TRBV21-1 ASSKLSGRQGAYEQY
- TRBV24-1 ATRSGAFTGELF
TRBD1 TRBV27 ASSSFPGQGAYEQF
- TRBV3-1 ASSQSPYEQY
- TRBV29-1 SVTTGNRAF
TRBD1 TRBV20-1 SAVSPPTGVTIYEQY
TRBD1 TRBV5-1 ASRAGGASSDTEAF
- TRBV20-1 SARGPQGTYNEQF
- TRBV7-9 ASSLEKGENIQY
- TRBV6-5 ASSYAPASTDTQY
TRBD1 TRBV11-2 ASRKKGDRGSNVLT
- TRBV11-2 ASRSPGSVVETQY
TRBD1 TRBV7-9 ASSVLDRILGGYA
TRBD1 TRBV2 ASSGQGTTNEKLF
TRBD1 TRBV19 ASSMTYGTVEQY
- TRBV4-2 ASSQGTPYYNEQF
TRBD2 TRBV6-1 ASKVLAESYEQY
- TRBV12-3/TRBV12-4 ASSLIFTGTEAF
- TRBV5-1 ASSLAGLRPHEQF
TRBD1 TRBV29-1 SVEFRGRTEYEQY
TRBD2 TRBV20-1 SASGLAGDIQETQY
- TRBV20-1 SARDIGTGELF
- TRBV4-1 ASSQDGVTGELF